Presented here are 5 T cell receptor beta chains from one specimen sequenced in a study of blood T cell repertoires in COVID-19. Clones were sequenced by immunoSEQ multiplex PCR, and TCRdb holds only the in-frame ones, with some missing. The sample records 150,000 to 200,000 clones, about 86% being singletons. Sequencing was performed on peripheral blood. Receptors were obtained from a man in his 70s with active or convalescent COVID-19.

The gene calls are TRBV18 and TRBJ2-5; D may be TRBD1 (6 bases). CDR3 length equals 15 residues. V lost 5 bases and J 2 bases, leaving 15 bases between the germline ends. Germline assignment: CDR1 KGHSH and CDR2 LQKENI. The CDR3 DNA reads as TGTGCCAGCTCAGCAAACACCGGGACACAAGAGACCCAGTACTTC. This codes for CASSANTGTQETQYF.

In regard to this clone: At the DNA level, this CDR3 is encoded by other sequences in the same sample as well. This rearrangement joins TRBV2 to TRBJ2-5; D might be TRBD2 (6 bases). V dropped 6 bases and J dropped 5 bases, with 10 bases sitting between them. The CDR3 totals 12 residues. From germline, CDR1 is SNHLY and CDR2 FYNNEI. The CDR3 sequence is CASSGTGETQYF. The CDR3 region has the DNA TGTGCCAGCAGCGGGACTGGGGAGACCCAGTACTTC.

The rearrangement joins TRBV4-1 to TRBJ1-1; 8 bases match TRBD1. Germline V gene data show CDR1 as MGHRA and CDR2 as YSYEKL. This CDR3 comprises 18 residues. V lost 1 base and J lost 4; bases outside the gene matches: 14. The DNA of the CDR3 is TGCGCCAGCAGCCAAGGCCGGGACAGGTTGTTGATGGGCACTGAAGCTTTCTTT. It is translated as CASSQGRDRLLMGTEAFF.

The V gene is TRBV5-8, the J gene TRBJ1-4; D may be TRBD1 (5 bases). The germline CDR1 and CDR2 sequences are SGHTS and YDEGEE. V lost 6 bases to trimming and J lost 1 base, with 13 bases between them. The CDR3 sequence is 15 residues long. The CDR3 loop reads CASTYQTETNEKLFF. The CDR3 DNA follows: TGTGCCAGCACCTACCAGACAGAAACTAATGAAAAACTGTTTTTT.

The CDR3 DNA reads as TGTGCCAGCAGGGGGGCGGTGAGCTCCTACGAGCAGTACTTC. Protein sequence: CASRGAVSSYEQYF. The rearrangement links TRBV2 to TRBJ2-7; D may be TRBD1 (6 bases). CDR1 SNHLY and CDR2 FYNNEI come from the germline V gene. CDR3 length: 14 amino acids. V lost 6 bases and J 0 bases, leaving 12 bases between the germline ends.